These 2 T cell receptor beta chains were sequenced from one sample in a study of post-analysis software for immune sequencing data. Their antigen targets remain unknown. Study-level findings and limits: TRBV5-6, TRBV5-1 and TRBV20-1 were among five TRBV segments more frequent in patients than controls.

Unique molecular identifiers featured in each of the TCR beta cDNA libraries. TCRdb re-called the PCR reads through MiXCR, storing one row per CDR3 protein. The sample yields approximately 150,000 distinct CDR3 sequences, over 25% seen once. The sequencing sample was made of blood. Receptor source: a girl aged 5 to 17 with multiple sclerosis.

The chain uses TRBV18 and TRBJ2-7; D uncertain. V was pared by 0 bases and J by 5 bases, with 8 bases between. CDR1 KGHSH and CDR2 LQKENI come from the germline V gene. CDR3 length: 13 residues. The CDR3 reads CASSPPYLHEQYF. The CDR3, as DNA: TGTGCCAGCTCACCACCTTATCTCCACGAGCAGTACTTC.

The chain is built from TRBV29-1 and TRBJ1-2; D not certain. This CDR3 has 15 amino acids. V lost 3 bases and J 4 bases, leaving 18 bases between the germline ends. The germline V gene has CDR1 SQVTM and CDR2 ANQGSEA. CDR3 residues: CSVDQSQRNLYGYTF. DNA for the CDR3: TGCAGCGTTGACCAAAGCCAGAGAAACCTCTATGGCTACACCTTC.